The 29 T cell receptor beta chains reported below all come from one sample, sequenced in a study of blood T cell repertoires in COVID-19. Only in-frame clones appear in the TCRdb table, and some are missing; sequencing was by immunoSEQ multiplex PCR. The table includes 150,000 to 200,000 clones, about 92% detected once. Sample: peripheral blood. These receptors were obtained from a woman aged 60 to 75 with COVID-19, enrolled during active disease.

This chain connects TRBV25-1 to TRBJ2-3, with 12 bases aligning to TRBD1. Germline-derived CDR1 and CDR2 are MGHDK and SYGVNS. This CDR3 contains 18 residues. Losses at the gene ends were 0 bases for V and 5 bases for J; bases not matched to a gene: 9. The CDR3 loop is CASSEYKGGTGGQDTQYF. The CDR3 coding sequence is TGTGCCAGCAGTGAATATAAGGGGGGGACAGGGGGCCAAGATACGCAGTATTTT.

The V and J genes are TRBV9 and TRBJ2-1, with D uncertain. This CDR3 has 17 amino acids. Trimming removed 4 bases from V and 0 bases from J, with 17 bases in between. Germline CDR1 SGDLS, CDR2 YYNGEE. CDR3 in DNA: TGTGCCAGCAGCCCCAGACTGTTCCCTATCTCCTACAATGAGCAGTTCTTC. This translates into CASSPRLFPISYNEQFF.

This chain connects TRBV9 to TRBJ1-5; 7 bases are a match to TRBD1. This CDR3 has 15 amino acids. Germline assignment: CDR1 SGDLS and CDR2 YYNGEE. V shed 0 bases, J shed 6 bases, and the junction held 6 bases outside the gene matches. CDR3 DNA sequence: TGTGCCAGCAGCGTAGAGGGGGCCAGGGGTCAGCCCCAGCATTTT. Protein sequence: CASSVEGARGQPQHF.

The sample holds one count of this clone. The chain is built from TRBV6-6 and TRBJ2-1, with D possibly TRBD1 on 5 matching bases. The V and J ends lost 6 bases and 3 bases respectively, with 6 bases between them. The CDR3 runs to 12 residues. Per germline, CDR1 MNHNY and CDR2 SVGAGI (reference sequence). This CDR3 reads CASSQGYNEQFF. CDR3 bases: TGTGCCAGCAGCCAGGGCTACAATGAGCAGTTCTTC.

This chain joins TRBV2 and TRBJ2-1, with 9 bases that match TRBD2. The junction had 2 bases not matched to a gene; V was cut back by 2 bases and J by 9 bases. Germline V gives CDR1 SNHLY, CDR2 FYNNEI. CDR3 length: 13 residues. The CDR3 sequence is CASSELSGGEQFF. The CDR3 nucleotides read TGTGCCAGCAGTGAACTTAGCGGGGGTGAGCAGTTCTTC.

This clone came up once. The gene calls are TRBV19 and TRBJ1-4; 11 positions agree with TRBD1. J lost 11 bases, V lost 7 bases, and 9 bases had no gene match. The CDR3 contains 14 residues. CDR1 is LNHDA, CDR2 SQIVND, per germline (reference sequence). Here the CDR3 reads CASTEDRGRGKLFF. CDR3 coding DNA: TGTGCCAGTACCGAGGACAGGGGGCGCGGGAAACTGTTTTTT.

V gene TRBV3-1 (or the pseudogene TRBV3-2) combines with J gene TRBJ1-1; D gene ambiguous. Trimming shortened V by 5 bases and J by 2 bases, and 9 bases separated the two germline ends. The CDR3 covers 13 residues. CDR1 LGHDT and CDR2 YNNKEL come from the germline V gene (reference sequence). The CDR3 coding sequence is TGTGCCAGCAGCACCGGACTCAACACTGAAGCTTTCTTT. As protein: CASSTGLNTEAFF.

This chain connects TRBV10-3 to TRBJ2-5; 10 positions match TRBD2. Germline V gene data show CDR1 as ENHRY and CDR2 as SYGVKD. The CDR3 sequence is 14 residues long. Trimming at V came to 8 bases and at J to 5 bases, leaving 8 bases not matched to a gene. The CDR3 here is CAIRERGGGETQYF. CDR3 nucleotide sequence: TGTGCCATCCGCGAGCGGGGGGGCGGGGAGACCCAGTACTTC.

This chain connects TRBV4-1 to TRBJ1-4; D unresolved. V lost 5 bases and J 5 bases, leaving 12 bases between the germline ends. Germline lookup yields CDR1 MGHRA and CDR2 YSYEKL. CDR3 length equals 14 residues. The CDR3 region is CASSMAELNEKLFF. The DNA for the CDR3 is TGCGCCAGCAGCATGGCCGAATTAAATGAAAAACTGTTTTTT.

The gene calls are TRBV28 and TRBJ2-7; unclear D gene. The germline V gene has CDR1 MDHEN and CDR2 SYDVKM. V was cut by 9 bases and J by 4 bases, with 13 bases left in between. CDR3 length: 12 amino acids. The CDR3 nucleotides are TGTGCCAGTGGGTTACAGAAATACGAGCAGTACTTC. It translates to CASGLQKYEQYF.

The CDR3 region is CASSVGQGIGTEKLFF. The CDR3, as DNA: TGTGCCAGCAGCGTAGGGCAGGGGATAGGGACAGAAAAACTGTTTTTT. The chain carries TRBV9 and TRBJ1-4, with D tentatively TRBD1 (6 bases). Trimming pared 0 bases from V and 8 bases from J, leaving 17 bases between. CDR1 is SGDLS, CDR2 YYNGEE, per germline. The CDR3 is made up of 16 amino acids. The full variable domain, rest sourced from reference TRBV9 and TRBJ1-4, is DSGVTQTPKHLITATGQRVTLRCSPRSGDLSVYWYQQSLDQGLQFLIQYYNGEERAKGNILERFSAQQFPDLHSELNLSSLELGDSALYFCASSVGQGIGTEKLFFGSGTQLSVL.

This clone occurred once. This sequence joins TRBV29-1 and TRBJ1-2, with TRBD1 matching over 7 bases. V lost 7 bases and J lost 5; bases outside the gene matches: 10. Germline V gene lookup returns CDR1 SQVTM and CDR2 ANQGSEA. The CDR3 is 13 amino acids. The CDR3 reads CSDYRGLGYGYTF. The CDR3 coding sequence is TGCAGCGATTACAGGGGACTAGGGTATGGCTACACCTTC. Using reference TRBV29-1 and TRBJ1-2 for the parts outside the CDR3, the full variable domain is SAVISQKPSRDICQRGTSLTIQCQVDSQVTMMFWYRQQPGQSLTLIATANQGSEATYESGFVIDKFPISRPNLTFSTLTVSNMSPEDSSIYLCSDYRGLGYGYTFGSGTRLTVV.

The chain joins TRBV11-2 to TRBJ2-7; D might be TRBD1 (6 bases). Germline lookup yields CDR1 SGHAT and CDR2 FQNNGV. V was shortened by 0 bases and J by 6 bases, with 9 bases between the two germline ends. The CDR3 is made up of 13 amino acids. The CDR3 spells CASSLDRGAEQYF. CDR3 nucleotides: TGTGCCAGCAGCTTAGACAGGGGTGCCGAGCAGTACTTC.

This chain links TRBV7-2 with TRBJ2-2; 7 nucleotides agree with TRBD2. Germline CDR1 SGHTA, CDR2 FQGNSA. Losses at the gene ends were 8 bases for V and 6 bases for J; bases not matched to a gene: 12. This CDR3 is built from 15 residues. The CDR3 here is CASYSWGGRAGELFF. The CDR3 DNA sequence: TGTGCCAGCTACTCCTGGGGGGGACGTGCCGGGGAGCTGTTTTTT. Looking up the rest from reference TRBV7-2 and TRBJ2-2 gives the full variable domain: GAGVSQSPSNKVTEKGKDVELRCDPISGHTALYWYRQSLGQGLEFLIYFQGNSAPDKSGLPSDRFSAERTGGSVSTLTIQRTQQEDSAVYLCASYSWGGRAGELFFGEGSRLTVL.

The V and J genes are TRBV9 and TRBJ1-1; D gene ambiguous. The length of the CDR3 is 14 residues. Germline CDR1 SGDLS, CDR2 YYNGEE. Trimming took 0 bases from V and 8 from J, leaving 14 bases between them. CDR3 in amino acids: CASSVDVKSSEAFF. DNA of the CDR3: TGTGCCAGCAGCGTAGACGTAAAGAGCTCCGAAGCTTTCTTT.

The chain recombines TRBV20-1 with TRBJ1-4, with D unresolved. The V and J ends lost 1 base and 8 bases respectively, with 5 bases between them. This CDR3 has 11 residues. Germline CDR1 DFQATT, CDR2 SNEGSKA (reference sequence). For the CDR3, the DNA is TGCAGTGCTAGAGTCGGGGAAAAACTGTTTTTT. Translation: CSARVGEKLFF.

This rearrangement joins TRBV7-8 to TRBJ2-7; TRBD1 agrees at 8 bases. The CDR3 sequence is 15 residues long. V gave up 3 bases and J gave up 3 bases; unmatched junction bases: 7. The V gene's germline CDR1 is SGHVS and CDR2 FQNEAQ. The DNA of the CDR3 is TGTGCCAGCAGCTTGGGACAGGTCAAGGTCTACGAGCAGTACTTC. Encoded protein: CASSLGQVKVYEQYF.

This chain connects TRBV9 to TRBJ1-6, with D possibly TRBD1 on 5 matching bases. V lost 2 bases to trimming and J lost 0 bases, with 9 bases between them. Germline loops: CDR1 SGDLS, CDR2 YYNGEE. The CDR3 is made up of 16 amino acids. CDR3 nucleotide sequence: TGTGCCAGCAGCGTCCGGGGGAGCTCCTATAATTCACCCCTCCACTTT. Translating it yields CASSVRGSSYNSPLHF.

The rearrangement uses TRBV19 and TRBJ2-2, with a weak D call TRBD1 (5 bases). This CDR3 is built from 16 residues. Trimming took 7 bases from V and 7 from J, leaving 22 bases between them. Germline CDR1 reads LNHDA; CDR2 reads SQIVND (reference sequence). CDR3 in amino acids: CASKMGRVGRFGELFF. The CDR3 DNA follows: TGTGCCAGTAAAATGGGGCGTGTGGGCAGGTTCGGGGAGCTGTTTTTT.

The chain has TRBV7-9 and TRBJ2-5, with 7 bases matching TRBD1. The CDR3 length is 14 residues. CDR1 SEHNR and CDR2 FQNEAQ come from the germline V gene (reference sequence). J was trimmed by 4 bases and V by 1 base; bases with no gene match: 3. The CDR3 DNA follows: TGTGCCAGCAGCTTAGGAAGGGGGCTAGAGACCCAGTACTTC. Amino acids: CASSLGRGLETQYF.

The CDR3 nucleotides are TGTGCCAGCAGCTTAAGCGGGATTAACTCTGGGGCCAACGTCCTGACTTTC. Translated, it gives CASSLSGINSGANVLTF. The J gene is TRBJ2-6, the V gene TRBV13; 7 nucleotides agree with TRBD2. The CDR3 extends over 17 amino acids. Germline-derived CDR1 and CDR2 are PRHDT and FYEKMQ (reference sequence). J was trimmed by 0 bases and V by 2 bases; bases with no gene match: 4.

The chain couples TRBV15 to TRBJ1-2; 9 positions agree with TRBD1. V gave up 3 bases and J gave up 4 bases; unmatched junction bases: 3. Per germline, CDR1 LNHNV and CDR2 YYDKDF (reference sequence). This CDR3 is 14 amino acids long. The CDR3: CATSRDRGRYGYTF. Here the CDR3 DNA reads TGTGCCACCAGCAGGGACAGGGGTCGCTATGGCTACACCTTC.

The V gene is TRBV4-1, the J gene TRBJ2-6, with a tentative D call TRBD2 (6 bases). V was trimmed by 1 base and J by 1 base, leaving 11 bases between them. This CDR3 is 17 amino acids long. Germline-derived CDR1 and CDR2 are MGHRA and YSYEKL. CDR3 loop: CASSQGVGRSGANVLTF. The CDR3 DNA is TGCGCCAGCAGCCAAGGTGTGGGGAGGTCTGGGGCCAACGTCCTGACTTTC.

In its sample, this clone was seen a few times. DNA of the CDR3: TGTGCCAGCAGCCCTAACACCGGGACAGGGGCTGGAAACACCATATATTTT. Its translation: CASSPNTGTGAGNTIYF. This chain joins TRBV11-2 and TRBJ1-3, with 10 nucleotides matching TRBD1. V shed 5 bases, J shed 2 bases, and the junction held 9 bases outside the gene matches. The CDR3 contains 17 residues. CDR1 is SGHAT and CDR2 is FQNNGV in the germline V gene.

The chain carries TRBV7-2 and TRBJ2-3, with 10 bases aligning to TRBD2. The CDR3 extends over 18 amino acids. Looked up from germline, CDR1 is SGHTA and CDR2 is FQGNSA. V was clipped by 6 bases and J by 0 bases; unmatched bases: 12. Here the CDR3 reads CASSWGQRGGRSTDTQYF. In DNA, the CDR3 is TGTGCCAGCAGTTGGGGCCAGCGGGGGGGCCGGAGCACAGATACGCAGTATTTT.

The chain joins TRBV27 to TRBJ1-1; D may be TRBD1 (6 bases). This CDR3 region has 14 residues. Per the germline V gene, CDR1 is MNHEY and CDR2 is SMNVEV (reference sequence). Trimming cost V 5 bases and J 1 base, with 11 bases left between them. CDR3 loop: CASSRTTGNTEAFF. CDR3 in DNA: TGTGCCAGCAGTCGTACGACAGGGAACACTGAAGCTTTCTTT.

V usage is TRBV5-8 and J usage is TRBJ1-2; 7 bases align to TRBD1. V was clipped by 3 bases and J by 4 bases; unmatched bases: 3. Germline values: CDR1 SGHTS, CDR2 YDEGEE. CDR3 length equals 13 residues. This CDR3 is CASSSDRPYGYTF. The DNA for the CDR3 is TGTGCCAGCAGCTCGGACAGGCCCTATGGCTACACCTTC.

The chain has TRBV19 and TRBJ1-1; D uncertain. V was clipped by 3 bases and J by 5 bases, with 10 bases between them. The CDR3 has 13 amino acids. Germline CDR1 LNHDA, CDR2 SQIVND (reference sequence). The CDR3 nucleotides are TGTGCCAGTAGTATCACAGTTGGAACTGAAGCTTTCTTT. Translation gives CASSITVGTEAFF. Looking up the rest from reference TRBV19 and TRBJ1-1 gives the full variable domain: DGGITQSPKYLFRKEGQNVTLSCEQNLNHDAMYWYRQDPGQGLRLIYYSQIVNDFQKGDIAEGYSVSREKKESFPLTVTSAQKNPTAFYLCASSITVGTEAFFGQGTRLTVV.

This clone was detected once. The chain has TRBV10-3 and TRBJ2-1; a possible D gene is TRBD1 (6 bases). Germline lookup yields CDR1 ENHRY and CDR2 SYGVKD. Trimming removed 10 bases at V and 0 bases at J, with 13 bases between. This CDR3 has 14 amino acids. Here the CDR3 DNA reads TGTGCCACCAGGACAGCGAGCTCCTACAATGAGCAGTTCTTC. Protein: CATRTASSYNEQFF.